These T cell receptor beta chains were read from a single sample in a study of glioma-infiltrating T cells. Each CDR3 protein is one row after TCRdb ran MiXCR on the multiplex PCR reads. The table lists roughly 190,000 distinct CDR3 sequences, 32% of them singletons. Sequencing was carried out using glioma tissue, nonneoplastic brain tissue, or PBMCs (not recorded which). The receptors were sampled from a human donor with low-grade glioma or glioblastoma, undergoing nonglioma brain surgery, or in good health (not recorded which). Each CDR3 is given with its conserved first and last residue. Fields, in order: D gene, V gene, J gene, clone size, CDR3 protein, CDR3 DNA. The D gene is left open where the match is weak. Not every row has a clone size; where given, it reads once, few, many or a size class.

TRBD2	TRBV6-2/TRBV6-3	TRBJ2-7	-	CASMEREWYNEQYF	TGTGCCAGCATGGAGCGGGAGTGGTACAACGAGCAGTACTTC
TRBD1	TRBV5-4	TRBJ1-4	few	CASSHDREELFF	TGTGCCAGCAGCCACGACAGGGAAGAACTGTTTTTT
-	TRBV19	TRBJ2-5	many	CVHTPGQFPGPQETQYF	TGTGTCCATACCCCAGGACAGTTCCCGGGCCCCCAAGAGACCCAGTACTTC
TRBD1	TRBV27	TRBJ2-7	-	CASRPGQGSVDEQYF	TGTGCCAGCAGACCGGGACAGGGGTCAGTCGACGAGCAGTACTTC
-	TRBV6-1	TRBJ1-2	many	CASSSGATRGSYGYTF	TGTGCCAGCAGTTCTGGAGCTACAAGGGGATCCTATGGCTACACCTTC
-	TRBV2	TRBJ2-7	-	CASRQAMNYEQYF	TGTGCCAGCAGACAGGCCATGAACTACGAGCAGTACTTC
-	TRBV7-2	TRBJ2-5	-	CASTTVGVEGTQYF	TGTGCCAGCACCACGGTCGGGGTGGAGGGGACCCAGTACTTC
-	TRBV12-3/TRBV12-4	TRBJ2-7	many	CASSPKGEYEQYF	TGTGCCAGCAGCCCTAAGGGGGAGTACGAGCAGTACTTC
-	TRBV28	TRBJ1-3	many	CASTGNGNTIYF	TGTGCCAGCACCGGAAATGGAAACACCATATATTTT
TRBD2	TRBV27	TRBJ2-1	-	CASRGRVCNEQFF	TGTGCCAGCCGAGGGAGGGTATGCAATGAGCAGTTCTTC
-	TRBV6-2/TRBV6-3	TRBJ2-7	-	CDRKRLGDYEQYF	TGTGACCGCAAAAGACTAGGAGACTACGAGCAGTACTTC
TRBD1	TRBV5-1	TRBJ2-7	few	CASSPNSGTGGYEQYF	TGCGCCAGCAGCCCTAATTCTGGGACAGGAGGTTACGAGCAGTACTTC
-	TRBV15	TRBJ1-1	many	CATSLSRKAFF	TGTGCCACCAGCTTGAGCAGGAAAGCTTTCTTT
-	TRBV4-2	TRBJ2-7	many	CASSTRTGISYEQYF	TGTGCCAGCAGCACCCGGACTGGCATTTCCTACGAGCAGTACTTC
TRBD2	TRBV6-2/TRBV6-3	TRBJ2-1	many	CASTLSGSSYNEQFF	TGTGCCAGCACCCTTAGCGGGAGCTCCTACAATGAGCAGTTCTTC
-	TRBV4-2	TRBJ1-2	-	CASSQDPRTANYGYTF	TGTGCCAGCAGCCAAGATCCCCGGACAGCTAACTATGGCTACACCTTC
-	TRBV18	TRBJ1-2	many	CASSPLMTVQGLLNTF	TGTGCCAGCTCACCATTGATGACTGTCCAGGGGCTGCTCAACACCTTC
TRBD1	TRBV30	TRBJ2-1	-	CAWRAGQGFSYNEQLF	TGTGCCTGGAGGGCTGGACAGGGGTTCTCCTACAATGAGCAGTTATTC
TRBD2	TRBV27	TRBJ2-1	many	CASSQPGTSGSYGQFF	TGTGCCAGCAGTCAACCCGGGACTAGCGGGAGTTATGGGCAGTTCTTC
-	TRBV7-6	TRBJ2-1	many	CASSFRIGAPNNEQFF	TGTGCCAGCAGCTTTAGAATTGGGGCACCCAACAATGAGCAGTTCTTC
-	TRBV2	TRBJ2-2	-	CASSGAGTGELFF	TGTGCCAGCAGTGGAGCGGGCACCGGGGAGCTGTTTTTT
TRBD1	TRBV27	TRBJ2-5	many	CASSLRRLQLGGSYQETQYF	TGTGCCAGCAGTTTACGCCGTTTACAGTTAGGGGGCTCATACCAAGAGACCCAGTACTTC
-	TRBV6-1	TRBJ1-2	-	CASGVAGRQIYGYTF	TGTGCCAGCGGTGTAGCGGGACGGCAAATTTATGGCTACACCTTC
-	TRBV9	TRBJ1-2	-	CASSVGTTNYGYTF	TGTGCCAGCAGCGTAGGCACCACGAACTATGGCTACACCTTC
-	TRBV6-1	TRBJ2-7	-	CASSGHASLDEQYF	TGTGCCAGCAGTGGCCACGCTAGTCTTGACGAGCAGTACTTC
-	TRBV6-2/TRBV6-3	TRBJ1-1	-	CASSYGAGIVAEAFF	TGTGCCAGCAGTTATGGGGCAGGCATCGTCGCTGAAGCTTTCTTT
TRBD2	TRBV20-1	TRBJ2-3	many	CSARPSGRDADTQYF	TGCAGTGCTAGACCTAGCGGGAGGGACGCAGATACGCAGTATTTT
-	TRBV12-3/TRBV12-4	TRBJ1-1	many	CASSFSEMNTEAFF	TGTGCCAGCAGTTTTTCAGAAATGAACACTGAAGCTTTCTTT
-	TRBV28	TRBJ1-5	many	CASSYYSGGGNQPQHF	TGTGCCAGCAGCTACTATAGTGGAGGGGGCAATCAGCCCCAGCATTTT
-	TRBV27	TRBJ2-3	many	CASSLGNTQYF	TGTGCCAGCAGTTTAGGAAATACGCAGTATTTT
TRBD1	TRBV5-4	TRBJ1-2	many	CASSTGGDYGYTF	TGTGCCAGCAGCACAGGGGGGGACTATGGCTACACCTTC
-	TRBV20-1	TRBJ1-1	many	CSARDRTTLNTEAFF	TGCAGTGCTAGAGACAGGACGACCTTGAACACTGAAGCTTTCTTT
-	TRBV7-9	TRBJ1-3	many	CASSSRGNSGNTIYF	TGTGCCAGCAGCTCCAGGGGAAACTCTGGAAACACCATATATTTT
-	TRBV4-1	TRBJ1-1	many	CASSRVTGEAFF	TGCGCCAGCAGCCGGGTGACTGGTGAAGCTTTCTTT
TRBD1	TRBV7-2	TRBJ1-5	many	CASSLVGQGNQPQHF	TGTGCCAGCAGCTTAGTCGGACAGGGCAATCAGCCCCAGCATTTT
-	TRBV12-3/TRBV12-4	TRBJ1-6	-	CASSNPPGGGMLARSPLHF	TGTGCCAGCAGCAACCCGCCGGGCGGCGGAATGTTGGCTCGGTCACCCCTCCACTTT
TRBD1	TRBV7-9	TRBJ2-7	-	CASSPRDRGLEQYF	TGTGCCAGCAGCCCCCGGGACAGGGGGCTCGAGCAGTACTTC
-	TRBV20-1	TRBJ1-2	many	CSASRGINYGYTF	TGCAGTGCTAGTAGGGGGATAAACTATGGCTACACCTTC
-	TRBV7-2	TRBJ2-1	many	CASSLPGAYNEQFF	TGTGCCAGCAGCTTACCAGGGGCCTACAATGAGCAGTTCTTC
-	TRBV11-2	TRBJ2-2	few	CASSYRTGHANTGELFF	TGTGCCAGCAGCTACCGGACGGGACACGCGAACACCGGGGAGCTGTTTTTT
TRBD2	TRBV6-5	TRBJ2-1	-	CASSQSGGLDEQFF	TGTGCCAGCAGCCAATCGGGAGGGTTGGATGAGCAGTTCTTC
-	TRBV28	TRBJ2-1	many	CASLMNRAFYNEQFF	TGTGCCTCACTAATGAATAGGGCGTTTTACAATGAGCAGTTCTTC
TRBD2	TRBV24-1	TRBJ2-3	many	CATSDLPSGRAADTQYF	TGTGCCACCAGTGATCTCCCTAGCGGGAGGGCCGCAGATACGCAGTATTTT
-	TRBV12-5	TRBJ2-3	many	CASGSPRGQTQADTQYF	TGTGCTAGTGGTTCCCCCCGGGGACAAACACAGGCGGATACGCAGTATTTT
TRBD2	TRBV7-2	TRBJ2-7	many	CASSSGTSNEQYF	TGTGCCAGCAGCTCCGGGACTAGCAACGAGCAGTACTTC
-	TRBV18	TRBJ2-5	many	CASSPGAAQETQYF	TGTGCCAGCTCACCGGGGGCAGCCCAAGAGACCCAGTACTTC
-	TRBV27	TRBJ1-1	many	CASSSGGGTEAFF	TGTGCCAGCAGTTCGGGCGGGGGTACTGAAGCTTTCTTT
-	TRBV12-3/TRBV12-4	TRBJ1-3	-	CAEGPSIGYGNTIYF	TGTGCCGAAGGACCTTCTATAGGGTACGGAAACACCATATATTTT
TRBD1	TRBV5-4	TRBJ1-2	few	CASTSGTGPYGYTF	TGTGCCAGCACTTCCGGGACAGGGCCCTATGGCTACACCTTC
TRBD2	TRBV15	TRBJ2-1	many	CATSYTRSGGHEQFF	TGTGCCACCAGCTATACCCGGTCGGGAGGCCATGAGCAGTTCTTC
-	TRBV7-2	TRBJ1-5	many	CASSTRQDQPQHF	TGTGCCAGCAGCACGAGACAGGATCAGCCCCAGCATTTT
-	TRBV30	TRBJ2-5	-	CAWSAGIQETQYF	TGTGCCTGGAGCGCAGGAATCCAAGAGACCCAGTACTTC
TRBD2	TRBV6-1	TRBJ2-7	-	CASSGGLAGSEQYF	TGTGCCAGCAGCGGGGGACTAGCGGGAAGCGAGCAGTACTTC
-	TRBV5-4	TRBJ2-1	-	CASSLDRFSYNEQFF	TGTGCCAGCAGCTTAGATCGATTCTCCTACAATGAGCAGTTCTTC
TRBD2	TRBV2	TRBJ2-1	-	CASSEGTSGRYNEQFF	TGTGCCAGCAGTGAAGGGACTAGCGGGAGGTACAATGAGCAGTTCTTC